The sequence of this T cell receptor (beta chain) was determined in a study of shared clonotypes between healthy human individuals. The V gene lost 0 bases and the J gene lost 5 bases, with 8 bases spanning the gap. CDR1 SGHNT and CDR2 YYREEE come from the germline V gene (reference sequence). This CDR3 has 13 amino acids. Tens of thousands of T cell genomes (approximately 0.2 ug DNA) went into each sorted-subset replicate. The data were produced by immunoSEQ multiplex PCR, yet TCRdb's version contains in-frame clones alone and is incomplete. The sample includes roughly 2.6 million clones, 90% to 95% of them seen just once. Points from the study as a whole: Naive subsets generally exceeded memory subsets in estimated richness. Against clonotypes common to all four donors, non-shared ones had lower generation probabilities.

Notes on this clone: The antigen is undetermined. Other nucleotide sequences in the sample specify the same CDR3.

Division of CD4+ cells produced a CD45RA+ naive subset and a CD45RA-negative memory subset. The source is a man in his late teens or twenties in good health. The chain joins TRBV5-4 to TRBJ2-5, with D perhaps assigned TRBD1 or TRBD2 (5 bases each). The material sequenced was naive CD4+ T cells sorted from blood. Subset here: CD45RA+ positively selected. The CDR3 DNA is TGTGCCAGCAGCTTGGCGGGGCGTGAGACCCAGTACTTC. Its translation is CASSLAGRETQYF. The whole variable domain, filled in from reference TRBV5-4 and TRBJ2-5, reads ETGVTQSPTHLIKTRGQQVTLRCSSQSGHNTVSWYQQALGQGPQFIFQYYREEENGRGNFPPRFSGLQFPNYSSELNVNALELDDSALYLCASSLAGRETQYFGPGTRLLVL.